These 26 T cell receptor beta chains were sequenced from one sample in a study of shared clonotypes between healthy human individuals. Libraries were prepared by immunoSEQ multiplex PCR; TCRdb keeps only in-frame clonotypes and omits some of them. The sample lists millions of clones; approximately 94% were seen once. Terminally differentiated effector memory CD45RA+ cells were excluded from the naive CD8 cells, which were CD45RO-negative and positively selected for CCR7. Sample: naive CD8+ T cells from PBMCs. These receptors were obtained from a man aged 18 to 29 in good health. Some clones in this sample may be carry-over from other donors' samples.

This rearrangement joins TRBV9 to TRBJ1-5; D gene uncertain. CDR1 SGDLS and CDR2 YYNGEE come from the germline V gene. V was cut by 2 bases and J by 5 bases, with 11 bases left in between. This CDR3 contains 14 residues. The CDR3 loop is CASSVGGLYQPQHF. In nucleotides, the CDR3 is TGTGCCAGCAGCGTGGGCGGATTGTATCAGCCCCAGCATTTT.

This chain's CDR3 is CAISDQGYAGELFF. DNA for the CDR3: TGTGCCATCAGTGATCAGGGTTACGCCGGGGAGCTGTTTTTT. V usage is TRBV10-3 and J usage is TRBJ2-2, with TRBD1 as a possible D gene (5 bases). This CDR3 spans 14 amino acids. V lost 3 bases and J lost 6, with 11 bases in between. Germline CDR1 ENHRY, CDR2 SYGVKD.

This clone was found once. The chain uses TRBV27 and TRBJ2-3, with TRBD2 as a possible D gene (5 bases). The V end was cut by 7 bases, the J end by 3 bases, with 11 bases between. Germline V gene lookup returns CDR1 MNHEY and CDR2 SMNVEV (reference sequence). The CDR3 spans 13 residues. CDR3 residues: CASTSGVTDTQYF. The DNA for the CDR3 is TGTGCCAGCACGTCCGGGGTTACAGATACGCAGTATTTT.

The rearrangement uses TRBV7-8 and TRBJ2-7; the match to TRBD2 covers 13 bases. The junction had 1 base not matched to a gene; V was cut back by 5 bases and J by 3 bases. The germline CDR1 and CDR2 sequences are SGHVS and FQNEAQ. The CDR3 contains 14 residues. CDR3 DNA sequence: TGTGCCAGCAGCCGGACTAGCGGGAGCTACGAGCAGTACTTC. This gives the protein CASSRTSGSYEQYF.

V and J are TRBV11-2 and TRBJ2-7; perhaps TRBD2 as D (6 bases). The germline V gene encodes CDR1 SGHAT and CDR2 FQNNGV. Trimming stripped 5 bases from V and 2 bases from J, with 19 bases between. This CDR3 region has 16 residues. The CDR3 DNA reads as TGTGCCAGCAGCCCCCCTTTGGTTGGGGGGACCTACGAGCAGTACTTC. Translating gives CASSPPLVGGTYEQYF.

CDR3: CAISEWSGPYTGELFF. The CDR3 nucleotides are TGTGCCATCAGTGAGTGGTCCGGACCCTACACCGGGGAGCTGTTTTTT. This sequence joins TRBV10-3 and TRBJ2-2; D is unclear. The CDR3 runs to 16 residues. The germline gives CDR1 ENHRY, CDR2 SYGVKD. Trimming took off 1 base at V and 3 bases at J, with 12 bases between the two ends.

The chain uses TRBV6-5 and TRBJ2-5, with D possibly matching TRBD1 (5 bases). V lost 6 bases and J lost 7, with 18 bases in between. This CDR3 comprises 14 residues. Germline CDR1 is MNHEY and CDR2 is SVGAGI. DNA of the CDR3: TGTGCCAGCAGCCAAGGACAAGGTTATGCGACCCAGTACTTC. Translating it yields CASSQGQGYATQYF.

The chain recombines TRBV7-2 with TRBJ2-4; D is possibly TRBD2 (6 bases). Germline CDR1 reads SGHTA; CDR2 reads FQGNSA. The CDR3 runs 15 residues. Deletions cut 8 bases from V and 0 bases from J, with 14 bases between. The CDR3 loop is CASRDFNIAKNIQYF. The CDR3 DNA follows: TGTGCCAGCCGGGACTTCAACATAGCCAAAAACATTCAGTACTTC.

This clone was seen a few times. Other nucleotide sequences in the sample specify the same CDR3. The rearrangement joins TRBV5-6 to TRBJ2-7; D is ambiguous. There are 11 residues in the CDR3. The V gene lost 4 bases and the J gene lost 2 bases, with 4 bases spanning the gap. Germline V gives CDR1 SGHDT, CDR2 YYEEEE. CDR3 region: CASSGAYEQYF. CDR3 DNA sequence: TGTGCCAGCAGCGGGGCCTACGAGCAGTACTTC.

The chain links TRBV18 to TRBJ1-2; possible D gene TRBD1, 6 bases. CDR1 is KGHSH, CDR2 LQKENI, per germline. The length of the CDR3 is 14 residues. Trimming took off 3 bases at V and 8 bases at J, with 16 bases between the two ends. CDR3 protein: CASSPKRDIRGYTF. CDR3 DNA: TGTGCCAGCTCACCCAAAAGGGACATACGGGGCTACACCTTC.

The chain uses TRBV27 and TRBJ2-3, with 11 bases that match TRBD1. The length of the CDR3 is 16 residues. Germline assignment: CDR1 MNHEY and CDR2 SMNVEV (reference sequence). The V segment lost 5 bases and the J segment 5 bases; nucleotides outside the gene matches: 9. CDR3 bases: TGTGCCAGCAGTCCGGCCGGACAGGGGGCCATAGATACGCAGTATTTT. Translating it yields CASSPAGQGAIDTQYF.

The chain combines TRBV7-8 with TRBJ1-2; no clear D. The V gene's germline CDR1 is SGHVS and CDR2 FQNEAQ. V lost 1 base and J 0 bases, leaving 3 bases between the germline ends. The CDR3 is made up of 13 amino acids. The CDR3 protein is CASSLVTNYGYTF. CDR3 bases: TGTGCCAGCAGCTTAGTTACTAACTATGGCTACACCTTC.

The chain is built from TRBV29-1 and TRBJ2-1; tentatively, D is TRBD2 (6 bases). The germline V gene encodes CDR1 SQVTM and CDR2 ANQGSEA. The CDR3 sequence is 13 residues long. Trimming took off 7 bases at V and 5 bases at J, with 15 bases between the two ends. DNA for the CDR3: TGCAGCGCGGATAGCGGCGCTAACAATGAGCAGTTCTTC. This codes for CSADSGANNEQFF.

CDR3 DNA sequence: TGTGCCACCAGCAGGACTACAGCAGGGGGCGATACGCAGTATTTT. This translates into CATSRTTAGGDTQYF. The gene calls are TRBV15 and TRBJ2-3, with 8 nucleotides matching TRBD1. CDR3 length equals 15 residues. V was clipped by 3 bases and J by 6 bases; unmatched bases: 8. Germline V gene data show CDR1 as LNHNV and CDR2 as YYDKDF (reference sequence).

The chain couples TRBV7-9 to TRBJ2-3; D may be TRBD2 (5 bases). CDR3 size: 14 residues. Trimming took off 5 bases at V and 6 bases at J, with 15 bases between the two ends. From germline, CDR1 is SEHNR and CDR2 FQNEAQ (reference sequence). CDR3 coding DNA: TGTGCCAGCAGCGAGGCAGGCCCGGGGGATACGCAGTATTTT. This sequence encodes CASSEAGPGDTQYF.

CDR3 region: CASRTPGQDQETQYF. In nucleotides, the CDR3 is TGTGCCAGCAGAACCCCGGGACAAGACCAAGAGACCCAGTACTTC. This rearrangement joins TRBV6-6 to TRBJ2-5; possibly TRBD1 for D (6 bases). CDR1 and CDR2 from the germline V gene are MNHNY and SVGAGI (reference sequence). V dropped 6 bases and J dropped 0 bases, with 14 bases sitting between them. The CDR3 is 15 amino acids.

This clone was picked up one time. The gene calls are TRBV29-1 and TRBJ2-2; D unresolved. Trimming removed 7 bases at V and 7 bases at J, with 13 bases between. The CDR3 covers 12 residues. The germline V gene has CDR1 SQVTM and CDR2 ANQGSEA. CDR3 amino acids: CSAYSSGGELFF. CDR3 bases: TGCAGCGCATATTCTAGTGGCGGGGAGCTGTTTTTT.

The chain is built from TRBV5-6 and TRBJ2-1; no firm D call. The CDR3 is 16 amino acids. The V gene's germline CDR1 is SGHDT and CDR2 YYEEEE. The V gene lost 4 bases and the J gene lost 8 bases, with 22 bases spanning the gap. The CDR3 coding sequence is TGTGCCAGCAGCCCCGGAGCGAGATTCGGGTTCGATGAGCAGTTCTTC. Protein: CASSPGARFGFDEQFF. The whole variable domain, remainder taken from reference TRBV5-6 and TRBJ2-1, is DAGVTQSPTHLIKTRGQQVTLRCSPKSGHDTVSWYQQALGQGPQFIFQYYEEEERQRGNFPDRFSGHQFPNYSSELNVNALLLGDSALYLCASSPGARFGFDEQFFGPGTRLTVL.

The CDR3 is CASSLGVGQNTEAFF. In DNA, the CDR3 is TGTGCCAGCAGCTTAGGCGTGGGCCAGAACACTGAAGCTTTCTTT. The rearrangement joins TRBV13 to TRBJ1-1; no clear D gene. Germline CDR1 PRHDT, CDR2 FYEKMQ (reference sequence). V was trimmed by 0 bases and J by 1 base, leaving 9 bases between them. The CDR3 has 15 residues.

The V and J genes are TRBV7-9 and TRBJ2-5; tentative D call: TRBD2 (6 bases). The CDR3 covers 18 residues. Between the trimmed V and J ends, which lost 1 base and 4 bases, there was a span of 22 bases. Germline CDR1 SEHNR, CDR2 FQNEAQ (reference sequence). Here the CDR3 reads CASSLVGSIVSSAETQYF. The CDR3 nucleotides are TGTGCCAGCAGCTTAGTCGGAAGTATCGTGTCTAGCGCAGAGACCCAGTACTTC.

The chain joins TRBV7-9 to TRBJ2-1, with 7 bases fitting TRBD1. This CDR3 comprises 15 residues. V trimming: 5 bases; J trimming: 4 bases; junction bases outside the gene matches: 8. The germline V gene has CDR1 SEHNR and CDR2 FQNEAQ (reference sequence). CDR3 DNA sequence: TGTGCCAGCAGCCCCGTGGACAGGCCATACAATGAGCAGTTCTTC. This sequence encodes CASSPVDRPYNEQFF.

This chain joins TRBV7-2 and TRBJ2-1; tentative D call: TRBD2 (5 bases). There are 15 residues in the CDR3. Trimming removed 5 bases at V and 0 bases at J, with 11 bases between. Looked up from germline, CDR1 is SGHTA and CDR2 is FQGNSA. The CDR3 loop is CASSPLGSSYNEQFF. The DNA of the CDR3 is TGTGCCAGCAGCCCCCTAGGGAGCTCCTACAATGAGCAGTTCTTC.

The V call is TRBV7-6, the J call TRBJ2-1, with 14 bases lining up with TRBD2. Per germline, CDR1 SGHVS and CDR2 FNYEAQ. The junction had 18 bases not matched to a gene; V was cut back by 1 base and J by 7 bases. The CDR3 extends over 21 amino acids. The CDR3 spells CASSLVFGEIGLAGGWNEQFF. The DNA of the CDR3 is TGTGCCAGCAGCTTAGTGTTCGGTGAGATTGGACTAGCGGGAGGTTGGAATGAGCAGTTCTTC. The entire variable domain, with the rest obtained from reference TRBV7-6 and TRBJ2-1, is as follows: GAGVSQSPRYKVTKRGQDVALRCDPISGHVSLYWYRQALGQGPEFLTYFNYEAQQDKSGLPNDRFSAERPEGSISTLTIQRTEQRDSAMYRCASSLVFGEIGLAGGWNEQFFGPGTRLTVL.

The chain combines TRBV27 with TRBJ2-1; D is possibly TRBD2 (6 bases). V lost 2 bases, J lost 7 bases, and 21 bases lay in between. This CDR3 is 17 amino acids long. Germline V gene lookup returns CDR1 MNHEY and CDR2 SMNVEV (reference sequence). The CDR3 spells CASSLRNGRVGGNEQFF. CDR3 DNA sequence: TGTGCCAGCAGTTTACGAAACGGTCGTGTCGGGGGAAATGAGCAGTTCTTC.

As concerns this clone: Other DNA sequences in this specimen translate into the identical CDR3. The rearrangement links TRBV29-1 to TRBJ2-2; no firm D call. The germline CDR1 and CDR2 sequences are SQVTM and ANQGSEA. The CDR3 length is 12 residues. V was clipped by 6 bases and J by 4 bases, with 9 bases between them. The CDR3 spells CSVRLSTGELFF. Here the CDR3 DNA reads TGCAGCGTCCGACTGAGCACCGGGGAGCTGTTTTTT.

This chain uses TRBV28 with TRBJ1-3; maybe TRBD1 (6 bases). Trimming removed 3 bases at V and 4 bases at J, with 19 bases between. The CDR3 extends over 17 amino acids. The germline CDR1 and CDR2 sequences are MDHEN and SYDVKM. In DNA form, the CDR3 reads TGTGCCAGCAGTTTGGGAACGGACAGAGTAATCGGAAACACCATATATTTT. Its translation: CASSLGTDRVIGNTIYF. The full variable domain, its missing parts supplied by reference TRBV28 and TRBJ1-3, is DVKVTQSSRYLVKRTGEKVFLECVQDMDHENMFWYRQDPGLGLRLIYFSYDVKMKEKGDIPEGYSVSREKKERFSLILESASTNQTSMYLCASSLGTDRVIGNTIYFGEGSWLTVV.